Sequencing of this TCR beta chain was carried out in a study of blood T cell repertoires in COVID-19. Whole-study context: Samples of COVID-19 (acute and convalescent) were obtained from the United States, Italy and Spain. T cells, B-cell-depleted T cells, or PBMCs provided the cDNA or gDNA that served as material.

Germline-derived CDR1 and CDR2 are MDHEN and SYDVKM. V gave up 7 bases and J gave up 7 bases, with 14 bases separating them. The CDR3 consists of 14 residues. Original processing methods: Estimated nucleated cell counts came from reference gene primer amplification. Some clones are missing from TCRdb's copy, which holds only in-frame ones; the method was immunoSEQ multiplex PCR. V and J calls and clone size come straight from that table; D and trimming were deduced from the DNA. Of roughly 150,000 clones listed, 80% to 85% are singletons. The specimen sequenced was peripheral blood. This clonotype was sampled from a woman older than 75 with acute or convalescent COVID-19. The chain uses TRBV28 and TRBJ1-6; weak D call: TRBD1 (5 bases). The CDR3 DNA follows: TGTGCCAGCAATAAGGGGTATGAAAATTCACCCCTCCACTTT. Encoded protein: CASNKGYENSPLHF.